Listed below are T cell receptor beta chains from one sample, sequenced in a study of CD8 T cells in ankylosing spondylitis. TCRdb reprocessed the 5' RACE reads with MiXCR, giving one entry per CDR3 protein. The sample contains around 150,000 distinct CDR3 sequences, around two fifths of which appear only once. Sequencing used synovial fluid, either unsorted or a sorted T cell fraction (not recorded which). The origin of the receptors is a male donor with ankylosing spondylitis. CDR3s include the opening cysteine and the closing phenylalanine or tryptophan. Fields, in order: clone size, D gene, V gene, J gene, CDR3 DNA, CDR3 protein. A D gene is named only where the DNA matches it firmly. Clone size, where shown, is once, few, many, or a class for clones that have expanded.

clone_size: .
d_call: .
v_call: TRBV28
j_call: TRBJ2-3
cdr3_nt: TGTGCCAGCAGTTTTAGGGCCAGCACAGATACGCAGTATTTT
cdr3_aa: CASSFRASTDTQYF

clone_size: .
d_call: TRBD1
v_call: TRBV28
j_call: TRBJ2-3
cdr3_nt: TGTGCCAGCAGTTTTGTCCGGGGACAGGGCTCTAGCACAGATACGCAGTATTTT
cdr3_aa: CASSFVRGQGSSTDTQYF

clone_size: few
d_call: TRBD2
v_call: TRBV6-2/TRBV6-3
j_call: TRBJ2-2
cdr3_nt: TGTGCCAGCAGTTGGTCGGGAGGCTCTGGGGAGCTGTTTTTT
cdr3_aa: CASSWSGGSGELFF

clone_size: .
d_call: .
v_call: TRBV4-3
j_call: TRBJ2-1
cdr3_nt: TGCGCCAGCAGCGTCCGAGGGACCACCAATGAGCAGTTCTTC
cdr3_aa: CASSVRGTTNEQFF

clone_size: .
d_call: .
v_call: TRBV20-1
j_call: TRBJ1-5
cdr3_nt: TGCAGTGCTAGAGCTGGAGGAGACAGGTTGGCGTGGCCCCAGCATTTT
cdr3_aa: CSARAGGDRLAWPQHF

clone_size: .
d_call: .
v_call: TRBV7-6
j_call: TRBJ1-1
cdr3_nt: TGTGCCAGCAGCCAGGGGCGGGGGGATATGAACACTGAAGCTTTCTTT
cdr3_aa: CASSQGRGDMNTEAFF

clone_size: .
d_call: TRBD1
v_call: TRBV5-5
j_call: TRBJ1-2
cdr3_nt: TGTGCCAGCAGCTTTCGACAGGGGACAAACTATGGCTACACCTTC
cdr3_aa: CASSFRQGTNYGYTF

clone_size: .
d_call: .
v_call: TRBV12-3/TRBV12-4
j_call: TRBJ2-5
cdr3_nt: TGTGCCAGCAGTCTCCGCGGGGGCGGGGAGACCCAGTACTTC
cdr3_aa: CASSLRGGGETQYF

clone_size: .
d_call: TRBD1
v_call: TRBV5-6
j_call: TRBJ2-1
cdr3_nt: TGTGCCAGCAGCGAAATTTTGCCAGGACAGGGGGCTTTCCAGTTCTTC
cdr3_aa: CASSEILPGQGAFQFF

clone_size: few
d_call: TRBD1
v_call: TRBV10-1
j_call: TRBJ2-5
cdr3_nt: TGCGCCAGCAGCACCCCCTGGGACAGGGCTAACCAAGAGACCCAGTACTTC
cdr3_aa: CASSTPWDRANQETQYF

clone_size: few
d_call: .
v_call: TRBV24-1
j_call: TRBJ2-2
cdr3_nt: TGTGCCACCAGTGATTTAGGTAGCAACACCGGGGAGCTGTTTTTT
cdr3_aa: CATSDLGSNTGELFF

clone_size: .
d_call: .
v_call: TRBV28
j_call: TRBJ1-5
cdr3_nt: TGTGCCAGCAGCCCCGGCCGCAAGTATAGCAATCAGCCCCAGCATTTT
cdr3_aa: CASSPGRKYSNQPQHF

clone_size: .
d_call: TRBD2
v_call: TRBV6-1
j_call: TRBJ2-5
cdr3_nt: TGTGCCAGCAGTGAGATAGCGGGAGTCCAAGAGACCCAGTACTTC
cdr3_aa: CASSEIAGVQETQYF

clone_size: .
d_call: .
v_call: TRBV6-1
j_call: TRBJ2-3
cdr3_nt: TGTGCCAGCAGTGAGCGGGGGCCGAGGGATACGCAGTATTTT
cdr3_aa: CASSERGPRDTQYF

clone_size: few
d_call: TRBD1
v_call: TRBV6-1
j_call: TRBJ1-1
cdr3_nt: TGTGCCAGCACTACGGGACAGGGGAACACTGAAGCTTTCTTT
cdr3_aa: CASTTGQGNTEAFF

clone_size: few
d_call: .
v_call: TRBV5-1
j_call: TRBJ2-2
cdr3_nt: TGCGCCAGCAGCAATAAGGAGGTGAACACCGGGGAGCTGTTTTTT
cdr3_aa: CASSNKEVNTGELFF

clone_size: .
d_call: TRBD1
v_call: TRBV12-3/TRBV12-4
j_call: TRBJ1-5
cdr3_nt: TGTGCCAGCAGTTGGACAGGGCGGCATCAGCCCCAGCATTTT
cdr3_aa: CASSWTGRHQPQHF

clone_size: many
d_call: TRBD2
v_call: TRBV9
j_call: TRBJ2-1
cdr3_nt: TGTGCCAGCAGCGTAGCTTTCGGGACTAGTTTCTTAAATGAGCAGTTCTTC
cdr3_aa: CASSVAFGTSFLNEQFF

clone_size: .
d_call: TRBD1
v_call: TRBV28
j_call: TRBJ1-5
cdr3_nt: TGTGCCAGCAGGTCTCACTACCGGGACAGGGAATTCGGTCAGCCCCAGCATTTT
cdr3_aa: CASRSHYRDREFGQPQHF

clone_size: few
d_call: TRBD1
v_call: TRBV12-3/TRBV12-4
j_call: TRBJ2-7
cdr3_nt: TGTGCCAGCAGCAACGGACAGGCCGGGACCGAGCAGTACTTC
cdr3_aa: CASSNGQAGTEQYF

clone_size: few
d_call: .
v_call: TRBV29-1
j_call: TRBJ2-1
cdr3_nt: TGCAGCGTTGAAGGAGTCGACGGACTCAACTACAATGAGCAGTTCTTC
cdr3_aa: CSVEGVDGLNYNEQFF

clone_size: few
d_call: .
v_call: TRBV4-1
j_call: TRBJ2-2
cdr3_nt: TGCGCCAGCAGCCCCCGAGGACAGACGATGAACACCGGGGAGCTGTTTTTT
cdr3_aa: CASSPRGQTMNTGELFF

clone_size: few
d_call: TRBD2
v_call: TRBV25-1
j_call: TRBJ2-7
cdr3_nt: TGTGCCAGCAGTCCCGTGTGGGGTAGCGGACTAGCGGGAGAGGGGAAATCCTACGAGCAGTACTTC
cdr3_aa: CASSPVWGSGLAGEGKSYEQYF

clone_size: .
d_call: .
v_call: TRBV10-3
j_call: TRBJ1-1
cdr3_nt: TGTGCCATCAGTAAGGATGCAGGGCGGGACACTGAAGCTTTCTTT
cdr3_aa: CAISKDAGRDTEAFF

clone_size: .
d_call: .
v_call: TRBV28
j_call: TRBJ2-3
cdr3_nt: TGTGCCAGCACCTTCTCTTATCGACGCACAGATACGCAGTATTTT
cdr3_aa: CASTFSYRRTDTQYF

clone_size: few
d_call: .
v_call: TRBV4-2
j_call: TRBJ1-4
cdr3_nt: TGTGCCAGCAGCCGGCCGTTTAATGAAAAACTGTTTTTT
cdr3_aa: CASSRPFNEKLFF

clone_size: few
d_call: TRBD2
v_call: TRBV28
j_call: TRBJ2-7
cdr3_nt: TGTGCCAGCAGTTTATACGGGGCCTCAACCGGGACTACCGAAGAGCAGTACTTC
cdr3_aa: CASSLYGASTGTTEEQYF

clone_size: .
d_call: .
v_call: TRBV5-1
j_call: TRBJ2-2
cdr3_nt: TGCGCCAGCAGACCTCGGAGCGGTCGCACCGGGGAGCTGTTTTTT
cdr3_aa: CASRPRSGRTGELFF

clone_size: few
d_call: .
v_call: TRBV12-3/TRBV12-4
j_call: TRBJ2-1
cdr3_nt: TGTGCCAGCAGTCCCCGGGACTCATCCCCAGGCAATGAGCAGTTCTTC
cdr3_aa: CASSPRDSSPGNEQFF

clone_size: few
d_call: .
v_call: TRBV3-1
j_call: TRBJ2-3
cdr3_nt: TGTGCCAGCAGCCCCACCCACGCTACGCAGTATTTT
cdr3_aa: CASSPTHATQYF

clone_size: .
d_call: .
v_call: TRBV2
j_call: TRBJ1-1
cdr3_nt: TGTGCCAGCAGTGTTCCCGGGGCCATGAACACTGAAGCTTTCTTT
cdr3_aa: CASSVPGAMNTEAFF

clone_size: few
d_call: TRBD1
v_call: TRBV7-9
j_call: TRBJ1-1
cdr3_nt: TGTGCCAGCAGCCCAAAGACAGGGCCAAGGTGGGACACTGAAGCTTTCTTT
cdr3_aa: CASSPKTGPRWDTEAFF

clone_size: .
d_call: .
v_call: TRBV6-5
j_call: TRBJ1-3
cdr3_nt: TGTGCCAGCAGTCACCTCTGGACAGTCTCTGGAAACACCATATATTTT
cdr3_aa: CASSHLWTVSGNTIYF

clone_size: many
d_call: TRBD2
v_call: TRBV6-1
j_call: TRBJ2-5
cdr3_nt: TGTGCCAGCAGTCCGGCTAGCGGGGGGGGAGAGACCCAGTACTTC
cdr3_aa: CASSPASGGGETQYF

clone_size: .
d_call: .
v_call: TRBV19
j_call: TRBJ2-7
cdr3_nt: TGTGCCAGTAGTATCTCCGGGTTCAGGTCCTACGAGCAGTACTTC
cdr3_aa: CASSISGFRSYEQYF

clone_size: .
d_call: .
v_call: TRBV20-1
j_call: TRBJ2-7
cdr3_nt: TGCAGTGCCGTAAGGATGGTCGAGCAGTACTTC
cdr3_aa: CSAVRMVEQYF

clone_size: few
d_call: TRBD2
v_call: TRBV29-1
j_call: TRBJ2-3
cdr3_nt: TGCAGCGTTGATTCCCTAGCGGGGGCGTCCTCCCCAAATACGCAGTATTTT
cdr3_aa: CSVDSLAGASSPNTQYF

clone_size: .
d_call: .
v_call: TRBV7-9
j_call: TRBJ2-1
cdr3_nt: TGTGCCAGCAGCTTGGGGCGGGTGGAGCAGTTCTTC
cdr3_aa: CASSLGRVEQFF

clone_size: few
d_call: TRBD2
v_call: TRBV20-1
j_call: TRBJ2-5
cdr3_nt: TGCAGTGCTAGGGGCTGGCTAGCGGGGGAGAGCGAGACCCAGTACTTC
cdr3_aa: CSARGWLAGESETQYF

clone_size: few
d_call: .
v_call: TRBV28
j_call: TRBJ2-4
cdr3_nt: TGTGCCAGCAGTTTGTTGCCCGGCGCAGGCCTAGCCAAAAACATTCAGTACTTC
cdr3_aa: CASSLLPGAGLAKNIQYF

clone_size: few
d_call: .
v_call: TRBV3-1
j_call: TRBJ2-2
cdr3_nt: TGTGCCAGCAGCCGACCGAACACCGGGGAGCTGTTTTTT
cdr3_aa: CASSRPNTGELFF

clone_size: once
d_call: .
v_call: TRBV6-1
j_call: TRBJ2-3
cdr3_nt: TGTGCCAGCGAGGGCCCTGCCTCGACAGATACGCAGTATTTT
cdr3_aa: CASEGPASTDTQYF

clone_size: .
d_call: .
v_call: TRBV4-1
j_call: TRBJ1-5
cdr3_nt: TGCGCCAGCAGCTACTACAGAAGCAATCAGCCCCAGCATTTT
cdr3_aa: CASSYYRSNQPQHF

clone_size: many
d_call: .
v_call: TRBV28
j_call: TRBJ2-1
cdr3_nt: TGTGCCAGCACCCCCAACTCCGGTGAGCAGTTCTTC
cdr3_aa: CASTPNSGEQFF

clone_size: .
d_call: TRBD1
v_call: TRBV6-1
j_call: TRBJ2-2
cdr3_nt: TGTGCCAGCAGCCCACTGACAGGGACGAGCACCGGGGAGCTGTTTTTT
cdr3_aa: CASSPLTGTSTGELFF

clone_size: .
d_call: .
v_call: TRBV28
j_call: TRBJ2-3
cdr3_nt: TGTGCCAGCAGTTTAAGGTCAGGACACACAGATACGCAGTATTTT
cdr3_aa: CASSLRSGHTDTQYF

clone_size: .
d_call: TRBD1
v_call: TRBV28
j_call: TRBJ2-7
cdr3_nt: TGTGCCAGCAGTTTGGAGGGGACAGGGAAGAATTATCTAGCCTACGAGCAGTACTTC
cdr3_aa: CASSLEGTGKNYLAYEQYF

clone_size: few
d_call: .
v_call: TRBV9
j_call: TRBJ2-7
cdr3_nt: TGTGCCAGCAGCGCGATGGACAGGGAGGGTTCCTACGAGCAGTACTTC
cdr3_aa: CASSAMDREGSYEQYF

clone_size: few
d_call: TRBD1
v_call: TRBV30
j_call: TRBJ2-7
cdr3_nt: TGTGCCTGGAACCAAGCCGGGACAGGGGGCTACGAGCAGTACTTC
cdr3_aa: CAWNQAGTGGYEQYF

clone_size: .
d_call: .
v_call: TRBV7-9
j_call: TRBJ2-5
cdr3_nt: TGTGCCAGCAGCTTATACGGCGGGTCACAAGAGACCCAGTACTTC
cdr3_aa: CASSLYGGSQETQYF

clone_size: many
d_call: TRBD1
v_call: TRBV4-1
j_call: TRBJ1-1
cdr3_nt: TGCGCCAGCAGCCAGCAGGGGGCTACTGAAGCTTTCTTT
cdr3_aa: CASSQQGATEAFF

clone_size: .
d_call: .
v_call: TRBV11-2
j_call: TRBJ2-7
cdr3_nt: TGTGCCAGCAGCTGGGGACCCGGTTACGAGCAGTACTTC
cdr3_aa: CASSWGPGYEQYF

clone_size: .
d_call: TRBD1
v_call: TRBV7-7
j_call: TRBJ2-5
cdr3_nt: TGTGCTAGCAGCTTTGGGACAGGGAGTCAAGAGACCCAGTACTTC
cdr3_aa: CASSFGTGSQETQYF